The 12 T cell receptor beta chains below all came from one sample that was sequenced in a study of cytomegalovirus exposure and HLA in healthy donors. The repertoire was sequenced with immunoSEQ multiplex PCR; TCRdb's copy has only in-frame clones and lacks some. The sample consists of roughly 150,000 clones, about four fifths of them appearing once. The sequencing input was PBMCs. The receptor set was obtained from a man aged 30-40 years in good health and CMV-seropositive.

The table lists this clone with a few counts. V and J are TRBV12-5 and TRBJ2-2; 9 bases line up with TRBD1. V trimming: 1 base; J trimming: 7 bases; junction bases outside the gene matches: 1. Germline V lookup: CDR1 LGHNT, CDR2 FRNRAP. The CDR3 runs to 14 residues. The CDR3 spells CASGLGTGVGELFF. The CDR3 DNA reads as TGTGCTAGTGGTTTGGGGACAGGGGTCGGGGAGCTGTTTTTT.

This clone is a singleton in its sample. The chain employs TRBV9 and TRBJ2-7; 14 positions match TRBD2. Trimming at V came to 4 bases and at J to 6 bases, leaving 6 bases not matched to a gene. CDR3 length: 15 residues. Per the germline V gene, CDR1 is SGDLS and CDR2 is YYNGEE. CDR3 DNA: TGTGCCAGCAGCCCGGGACTAGCGGGAGAGGGCGAGCAGTACTTC. The encoded protein is CASSPGLAGEGEQYF. The full variable domain, in which reference TRBV9 and TRBJ2-7 provide the parts outside the CDR3, is DSGVTQTPKHLITATGQRVTLRCSPRSGDLSVYWYQQSLDQGLQFLIQYYNGEERAKGNILERFSAQQFPDLHSELNLSSLELGDSALYFCASSPGLAGEGEQYFGPGTRLTVT.

The gene calls are TRBV5-1 and TRBJ1-1; D uncertain. The V and J ends lost 0 bases and 3 bases respectively, with 6 bases between them. CDR3 size: 13 residues. Germline CDR1 is SGHRS and CDR2 is YFSETQ. Here the CDR3 reads CASSLDRDTEAFF. Here the CDR3 DNA reads TGCGCCAGCAGCTTGGACCGGGACACTGAAGCTTTCTTT.

This clone was picked up many times. V and J are TRBV19 and TRBJ2-1; D may be TRBD2 (6 bases). Germline V CDR1 and CDR2: LNHDA, SQIVND (reference sequence). Deletions cut 6 bases from V and 3 bases from J, with 12 bases between. This CDR3 contains 14 residues. CDR3 coding DNA: TGTGCCAGTAGCCTGTCTAGCGACTACAATGAGCAGTTCTTC. This codes for CASSLSSDYNEQFF.

The V call is TRBV1, the J call TRBJ2-1; the table's D call, TRBD2, has no DNA check behind it. TRBV1 is a known pseudogene. This CDR3 is built from 15 residues. This CDR3 is CTSSQVARSPPEQFF. The CDR3 DNA is TGCACCAGCAGCCAAGTGGCTAGGAGCCCGCCGGAGCAGTTCTTC.

This CDR3 reads CASLALARSNEQFF. CDR3 DNA sequence: TGTGCCAGCTTAGCCCTAGCTCGGAGCAATGAGCAGTTCTTC. The V and J genes are TRBV2 and TRBJ2-1; D perhaps matches TRBD2 (5 bases). V gave up 8 bases and J gave up 6 bases, with 17 bases separating them. Germline loops: CDR1 SNHLY, CDR2 FYNNEI. This CDR3 spans 14 amino acids.

V gene TRBV5-6 combines with J gene TRBJ1-1; 7 bases map to TRBD1. The CDR3 totals 15 residues. Germline V gene sequence: CDR1 SGHDT, CDR2 YYEEEE. Trimming at V came to 0 bases and at J to 3 bases, leaving 5 bases not matched to a gene. The CDR3 DNA reads TGTGCCAGCAGCTTGGGGCAGGGGGGTGACACTGAAGCTTTCTTT. Translated: CASSLGQGGDTEAFF.

The genes are TRBV27 and TRBJ2-7; D is uncertain. Trimming took 3 bases from V and 0 from J, leaving 15 bases between them. This CDR3 is built from 16 residues. From germline, CDR1 is MNHEY and CDR2 SMNVEV (reference sequence). CDR3 nucleotide sequence: TGTGCCAGCAGTTTCTTGGCAGGAACATTCTCCTACGAGCAGTACTTC. Residues: CASSFLAGTFSYEQYF.

The V and J genes are TRBV28 and TRBJ1-4, with 7 bases identical to TRBD1. The CDR3 is 14 amino acids. Germline-derived CDR1 and CDR2 are MDHEN and SYDVKM. J gave up 8 bases and V 5 bases, and 8 bases lay outside the gene matches. CDR3 protein: CASSGGTEVEKLFF. CDR3 sequence (DNA): TGTGCCAGCAGTGGAGGGACAGAAGTAGAAAAACTGTTTTTT.

This chain joins TRBV30 and TRBJ1-2; 10 bases are shared with TRBD1. V was clipped by 0 bases and J by 7 bases; unmatched bases: 8. There are 15 residues in the CDR3. Germline CDR1 reads GTSNPN; CDR2 reads SVGIG (reference sequence). CDR3 sequence: CAWSVLRTGGGGYTF. The CDR3 nucleotides read TGTGCCTGGAGTGTACTCCGGACAGGGGGAGGTGGCTACACCTTC. Together with reference TRBV30 and TRBJ1-2, the CDR3 gives the full variable domain: SQTIHQWPATLVQPVGSPLSLECTVEGTSNPNLYWYRQAAGRGLQLLFYSVGIGQISSEVPQNLSASRPQDRQFILSSKKLLLSDSGFYLCAWSVLRTGGGGYTFGSGTRLTVV.

This chain uses TRBV30 with TRBJ1-3; D call uncertain. Per germline, CDR1 GTSNPN and CDR2 SVGIG (reference sequence). This CDR3 contains 15 residues. V lost 0 bases, J lost 0 bases, and 9 bases lay in between. CDR3 in DNA: TGTGCCTGGAGTGTCGACTACCCCTCTGGAAACACCATATATTTT. It encodes CAWSVDYPSGNTIYF.

The genes are TRBV4-1 and TRBJ1-2, with 7 bases fitting TRBD1. Trimming removed 5 bases from V and 4 bases from J; junction bases left unmatched: 7. CDR1 and CDR2 (germline): MGHRA, YSYEKL. The CDR3 spans 14 residues. Here the CDR3 DNA reads TGCGCCAGCAGCGGCGACAGGGTAGGCTATGGCTACACCTTC. Encoded protein: CASSGDRVGYGYTF.